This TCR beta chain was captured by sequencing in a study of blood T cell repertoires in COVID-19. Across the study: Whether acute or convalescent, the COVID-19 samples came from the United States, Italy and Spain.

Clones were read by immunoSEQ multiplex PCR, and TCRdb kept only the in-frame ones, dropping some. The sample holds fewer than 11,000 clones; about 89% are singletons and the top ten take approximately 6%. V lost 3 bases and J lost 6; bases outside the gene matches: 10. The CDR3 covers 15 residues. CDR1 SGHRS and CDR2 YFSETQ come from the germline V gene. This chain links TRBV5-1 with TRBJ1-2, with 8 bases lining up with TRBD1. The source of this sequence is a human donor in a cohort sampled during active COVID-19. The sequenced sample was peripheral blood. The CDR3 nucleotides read TGCGCCAGCAGCTCCGGGACAGGAGAGGGGCATGGCTACACCTTC. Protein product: CASSSGTGEGHGYTF.